Each of the 6 T cell receptor beta chains below was sequenced from the same sample in a study of T cells in Graves' hyperthyroidism and ophthalmopathy. TCR beta CDR3 region amplification was performed from RNA transcripts. A first-round RT-PCR of the TCR CDR3 used the HTBI primer set. MiXCR, applied by TCRdb to the multiplex PCR reads, yields one record per CDR3 protein. Of approximately 430,000 distinct CDR3 sequences in the sample, roughly 15% were seen once. Sample: blood. The source of these receptors is a man aged 18-30 years with Graves' ophthalmopathy.

There are many counts of this clonotype. The gene calls are TRBV20-1 and TRBJ2-7; TRBD2 matches at 8 bases. Germline V lookup: CDR1 DFQATT, CDR2 SNEGSKA (reference sequence). The CDR3 has 13 amino acids. J gave up 6 bases and V 1 base, and 5 bases lay outside the gene matches. Here the CDR3 reads CSARAGGRPEQYF. CDR3 in DNA: TGCAGTGCTAGAGCTGGCGGGAGGCCCGAGCAGTACTTC.

This clonotype was detected many times. V and J are TRBV3-1 and TRBJ2-7; D remains unclear. Germline loops: CDR1 LGHDT, CDR2 YNNKEL (reference sequence). Trimming stripped 0 bases from V and 9 bases from J, with 12 bases between. This CDR3 region has 13 residues. CDR3 region: CASSQEGSAGQYF. As DNA, the CDR3 is TGTGCCAGCAGCCAAGAAGGATCCGCTGGGCAGTACTTC.

This clonotype showed up many times. V and J are TRBV6-1 and TRBJ2-2; 11 nucleotides agree with TRBD2. Looked up from germline, CDR1 is MNHNS and CDR2 is SASEGT. The CDR3 covers 18 residues. J was trimmed by 4 bases and V by 5 bases; bases with no gene match: 12. CDR3 region: CASSRTALAGVSTGELFF. The CDR3 DNA sequence: TGTGCCAGCAGTCGCACGGCACTAGCGGGAGTTAGCACCGGGGAGCTGTTTTTT.

Details on this clonotype: With a much larger clone just one base away, this may be a read error. V usage is TRBV7-2 and J usage is TRBJ2-2; tentative D call: TRBD2 (6 bases). The CDR3 has 14 residues. Germline V gives CDR1 SGHTA, CDR2 FQGNSA. The CDR3 region is CAKSGLARSGKLFF. Written as DNA, the CDR3 is TGTGCCAAAAGCGGGCTAGCTAGGTCCGGGAAGCTGTTTTTT.

This clonotype appeared many times. V and J are TRBV6-2 or TRBV6-3 and TRBJ2-7; 8 bases match TRBD1. Unmatched junction bases numbered 21, after V lost 2 bases and J lost 0 bases. CDR3 size: 21 residues. Germline V gene lookup returns CDR1 MNHEY and CDR2 SVGEGT. The DNA of the CDR3 is TGTGCCAGCAGTTACAAATTTCCCCGGGACAGGAGCCAATCTTACTCCTACGAGCAGTACTTC. Translation gives CASSYKFPRDRSQSYSYEQYF.

V and J are TRBV20-1 and TRBJ2-3; D gene unclear. The CDR3 loop spans 13 amino acids. CDR1 and CDR2 (germline): DFQATT, SNEGSKA (reference sequence). Trimming took off 5 bases at V and 1 base at J, with 10 bases between the two ends. The CDR3 nucleotides are TGCAGTGCTCGGCCCCCGGGCACAGATACGCAGTATTTT. Amino acid sequence: CSARPPGTDTQYF.